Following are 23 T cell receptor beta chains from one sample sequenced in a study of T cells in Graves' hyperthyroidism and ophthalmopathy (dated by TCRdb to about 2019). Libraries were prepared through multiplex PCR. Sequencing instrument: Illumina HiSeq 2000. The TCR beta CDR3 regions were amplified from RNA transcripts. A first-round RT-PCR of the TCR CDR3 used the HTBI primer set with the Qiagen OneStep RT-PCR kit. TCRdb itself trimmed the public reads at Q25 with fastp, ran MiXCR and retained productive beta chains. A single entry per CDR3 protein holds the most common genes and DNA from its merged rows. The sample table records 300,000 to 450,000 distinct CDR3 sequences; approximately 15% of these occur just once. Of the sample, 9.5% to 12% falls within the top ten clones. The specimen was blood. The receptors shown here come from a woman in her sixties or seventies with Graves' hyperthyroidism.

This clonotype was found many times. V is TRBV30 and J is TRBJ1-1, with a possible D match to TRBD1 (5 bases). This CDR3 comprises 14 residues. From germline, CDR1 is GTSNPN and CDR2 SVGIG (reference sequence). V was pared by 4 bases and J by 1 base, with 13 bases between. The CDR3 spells CAWTPGGSNTEAFF. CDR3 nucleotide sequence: TGTGCCTGGACCCCGGGGGGATCGAACACTGAAGCTTTCTTT.

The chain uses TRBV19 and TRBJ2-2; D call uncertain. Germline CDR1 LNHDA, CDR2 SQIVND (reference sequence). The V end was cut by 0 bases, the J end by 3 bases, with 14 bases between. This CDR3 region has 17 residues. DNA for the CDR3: TGTGCCAGTAGTATAGATCCTGGCGTTGTTTACACCGGGGAGCTGTTTTTT. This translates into CASSIDPGVVYTGELFF.

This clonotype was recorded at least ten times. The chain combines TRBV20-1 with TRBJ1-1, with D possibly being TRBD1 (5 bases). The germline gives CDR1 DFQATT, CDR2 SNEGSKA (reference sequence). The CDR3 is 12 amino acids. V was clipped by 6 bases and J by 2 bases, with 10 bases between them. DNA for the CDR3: TGCAGTGCAGCCGACAGCAACACTGAAGCTTTCTTT. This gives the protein CSAADSNTEAFF.

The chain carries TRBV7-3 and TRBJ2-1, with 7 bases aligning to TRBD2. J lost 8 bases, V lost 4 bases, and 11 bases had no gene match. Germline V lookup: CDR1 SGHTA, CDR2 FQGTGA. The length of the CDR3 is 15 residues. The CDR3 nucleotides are TGTGCCAGCAGCTCCGGACTAGGAGCAAGCGATGAGCAGTTCTTC. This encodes CASSSGLGASDEQFF.

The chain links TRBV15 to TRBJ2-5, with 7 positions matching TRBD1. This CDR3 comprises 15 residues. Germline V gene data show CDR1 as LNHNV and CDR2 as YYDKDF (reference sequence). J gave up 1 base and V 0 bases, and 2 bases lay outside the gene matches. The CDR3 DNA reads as TGTGCCACCAGCAGAGATAGGGGGCGCCAAGAGACCCAGTACTTC. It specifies CATSRDRGRQETQYF. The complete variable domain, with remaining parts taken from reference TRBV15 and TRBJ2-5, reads DAMVIQNPRYQVTQFGKPVTLSCSQTLNHNVMYWYQQKSSQAPKLLFHYYDKDFNNEADTPDNFQSRRPNTSFCFLDIRSPGLGDTAMYLCATSRDRGRQETQYFGPGTRLLVL.

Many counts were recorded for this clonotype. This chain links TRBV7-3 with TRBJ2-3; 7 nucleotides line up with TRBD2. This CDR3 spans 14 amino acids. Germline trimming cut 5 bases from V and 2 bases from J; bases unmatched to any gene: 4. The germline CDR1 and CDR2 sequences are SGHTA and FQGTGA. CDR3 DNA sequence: TGTGCCAGCAGCCTTACTAGCGCCACAGATACGCAGTATTTT. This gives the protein CASSLTSATDTQYF.

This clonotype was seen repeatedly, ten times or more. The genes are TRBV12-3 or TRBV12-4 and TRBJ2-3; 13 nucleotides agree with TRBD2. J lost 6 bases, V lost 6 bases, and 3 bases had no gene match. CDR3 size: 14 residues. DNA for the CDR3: TGTGCCAGCAGCGGACTAGCGGGAGTGGATACGCAGTATTTT. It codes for CASSGLAGVDTQYF.

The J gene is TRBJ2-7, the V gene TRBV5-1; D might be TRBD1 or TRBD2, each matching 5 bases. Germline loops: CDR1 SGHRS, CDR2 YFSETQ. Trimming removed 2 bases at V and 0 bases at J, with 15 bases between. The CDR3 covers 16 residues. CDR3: CASSLTGTASSYEQYF. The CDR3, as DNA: TGCGCCAGCAGCTTAACCGGGACGGCGAGCTCCTACGAGCAGTACTTC.

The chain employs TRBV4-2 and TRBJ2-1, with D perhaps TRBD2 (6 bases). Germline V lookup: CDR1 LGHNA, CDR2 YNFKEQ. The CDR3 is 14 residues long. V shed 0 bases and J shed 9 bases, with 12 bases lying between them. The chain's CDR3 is CASSQDQEGREQFF. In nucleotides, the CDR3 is TGTGCCAGCAGCCAAGATCAGGAGGGTCGTGAGCAGTTCTTC.

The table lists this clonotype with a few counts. CDR3 in DNA: TGTGCCAGCAGCTTAGGGGGACTAGCGGTCTCCTACGAGCAGTACTTC. It is translated as CASSLGGLAVSYEQYF. This chain joins TRBV7-9 and TRBJ2-7; the match to TRBD2 covers 11 bases. This CDR3 spans 16 amino acids. The V segment lost 1 base and the J segment 0 bases; nucleotides outside the gene matches: 2. Germline assignment: CDR1 SEHNR and CDR2 FQNEAQ (reference sequence).

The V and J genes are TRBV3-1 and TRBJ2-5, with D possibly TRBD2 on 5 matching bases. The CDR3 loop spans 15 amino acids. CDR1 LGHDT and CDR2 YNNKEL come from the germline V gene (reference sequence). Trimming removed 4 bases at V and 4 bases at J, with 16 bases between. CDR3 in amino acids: CASSLDGTRIETQYF. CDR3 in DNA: TGTGCCAGCAGCCTAGACGGCACTAGAATAGAGACCCAGTACTTC.

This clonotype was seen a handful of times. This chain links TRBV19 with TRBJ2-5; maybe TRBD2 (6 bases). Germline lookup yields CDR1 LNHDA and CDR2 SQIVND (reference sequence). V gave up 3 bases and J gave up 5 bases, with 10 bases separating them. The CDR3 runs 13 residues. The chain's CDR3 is CASSMEGRETQYF. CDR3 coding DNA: TGTGCCAGTAGTATGGAGGGCCGGGAGACCCAGTACTTC.

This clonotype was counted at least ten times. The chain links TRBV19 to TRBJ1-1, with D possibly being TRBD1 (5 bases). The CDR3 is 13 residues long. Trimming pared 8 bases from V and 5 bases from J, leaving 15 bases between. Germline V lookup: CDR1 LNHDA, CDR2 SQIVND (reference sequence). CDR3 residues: CASQIGGGTEAFF. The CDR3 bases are TGTGCCAGTCAAATCGGGGGGGGGACTGAAGCTTTCTTT.

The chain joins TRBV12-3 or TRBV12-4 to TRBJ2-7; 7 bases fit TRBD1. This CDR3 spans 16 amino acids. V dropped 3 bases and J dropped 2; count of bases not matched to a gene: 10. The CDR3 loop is CASSLPPTGNPYEQYF. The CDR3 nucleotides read TGTGCCAGCAGTTTGCCCCCGACAGGGAATCCCTACGAGCAGTACTTC.

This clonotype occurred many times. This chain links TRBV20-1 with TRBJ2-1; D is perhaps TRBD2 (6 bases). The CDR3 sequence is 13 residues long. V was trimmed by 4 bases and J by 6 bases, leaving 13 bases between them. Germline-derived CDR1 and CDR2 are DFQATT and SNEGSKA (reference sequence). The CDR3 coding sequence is TGCAGTGCTATCTCCCCCGGGGGCAATGAGCAGTTCTTC. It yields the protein CSAISPGGNEQFF.

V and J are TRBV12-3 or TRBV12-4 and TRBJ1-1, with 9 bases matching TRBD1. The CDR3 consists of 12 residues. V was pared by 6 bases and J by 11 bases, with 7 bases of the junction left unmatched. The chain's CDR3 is CASSFYRGPAFF. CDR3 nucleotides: TGTGCCAGCAGCTTCTACAGGGGGCCGGCTTTCTTT.

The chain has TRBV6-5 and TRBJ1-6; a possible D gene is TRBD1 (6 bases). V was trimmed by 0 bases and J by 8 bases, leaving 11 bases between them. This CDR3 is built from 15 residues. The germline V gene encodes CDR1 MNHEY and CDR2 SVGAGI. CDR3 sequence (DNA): TGTGCCAGCAGTTACTCGCCAGGGGACTATTCACCCCTCCACTTT. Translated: CASSYSPGDYSPLHF.

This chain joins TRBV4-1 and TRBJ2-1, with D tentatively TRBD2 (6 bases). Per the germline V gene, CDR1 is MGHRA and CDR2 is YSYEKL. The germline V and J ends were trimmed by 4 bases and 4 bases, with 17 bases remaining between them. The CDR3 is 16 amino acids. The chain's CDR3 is CASSPAGLELYNEQFF. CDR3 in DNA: TGCGCCAGCAGCCCGGCGGGGCTAGAGTTATACAATGAGCAGTTCTTC.

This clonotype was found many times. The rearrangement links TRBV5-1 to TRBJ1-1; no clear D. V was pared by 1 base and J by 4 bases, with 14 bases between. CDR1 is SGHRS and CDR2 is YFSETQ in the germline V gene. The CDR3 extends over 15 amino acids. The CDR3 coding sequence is TGCGCCAGCAGCTTGTTTCAGGCCGCAGGCACTGAAGCTTTCTTT. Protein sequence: CASSLFQAAGTEAFF. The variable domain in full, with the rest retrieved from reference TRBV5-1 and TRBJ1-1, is KAGVTQTPRYLIKTRGQQVTLSCSPISGHRSVSWYQQTPGQGLQFLFEYFSETQRNKGNFPGRFSGRQFSNSRSEMNVSTLELGDSALYLCASSLFQAAGTEAFFGQGTRLTVV.

The CDR3 here is CASSFSNENTEAFF. CDR3 DNA: TGTGCCAGCAGCTTCTCCAATGAGAACACTGAAGCTTTCTTT. V is TRBV7-9 and J is TRBJ1-1; D gene uncertain. The germline V gene encodes CDR1 SEHNR and CDR2 FQNEAQ (reference sequence). V gave up 3 bases and J gave up 1 base, with 9 bases separating them. The CDR3 is made up of 14 amino acids.

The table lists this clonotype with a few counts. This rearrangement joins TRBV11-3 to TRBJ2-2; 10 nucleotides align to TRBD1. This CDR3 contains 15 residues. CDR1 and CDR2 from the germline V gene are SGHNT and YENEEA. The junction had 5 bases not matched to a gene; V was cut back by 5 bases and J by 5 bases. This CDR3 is CASSPPGQGTGELFF. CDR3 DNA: TGTGCCAGCAGCCCTCCGGGACAGGGGACCGGGGAGCTGTTTTTT.

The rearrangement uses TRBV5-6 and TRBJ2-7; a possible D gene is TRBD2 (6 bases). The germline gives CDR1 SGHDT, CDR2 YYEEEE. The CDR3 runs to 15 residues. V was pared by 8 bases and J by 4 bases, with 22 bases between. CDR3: CASLPAGSPSYEQYF. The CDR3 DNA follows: TGTGCCAGTCTTCCGGCCGGGAGCCCCTCGTACGAGCAGTACTTC.

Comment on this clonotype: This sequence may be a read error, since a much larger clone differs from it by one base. The CDR3, as DNA: TGCAGCACCCGGACTAGCTTCCGCAATGAGCAGTTCTTC. This gives the protein CSTRTSFRNEQFF. The chain recombines TRBV20-1 with TRBJ2-1, with TRBD2 matching 8 bases. Germline V gene lookup returns CDR1 DFQATT and CDR2 SNEGSKA (reference sequence). The CDR3 covers 13 residues.